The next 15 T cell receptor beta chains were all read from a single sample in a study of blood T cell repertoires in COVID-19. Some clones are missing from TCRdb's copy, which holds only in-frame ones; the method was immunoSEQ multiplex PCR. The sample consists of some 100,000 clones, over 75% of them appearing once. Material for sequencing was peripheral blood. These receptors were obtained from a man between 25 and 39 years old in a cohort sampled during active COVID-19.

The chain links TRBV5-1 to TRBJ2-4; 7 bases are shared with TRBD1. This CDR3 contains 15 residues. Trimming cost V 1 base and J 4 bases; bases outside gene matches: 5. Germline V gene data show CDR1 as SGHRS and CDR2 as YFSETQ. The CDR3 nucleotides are TGCGCCAGCAGCTTGTATGGACAGGAGAAAAACATTCAGTACTTC. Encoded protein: CASSLYGQEKNIQYF. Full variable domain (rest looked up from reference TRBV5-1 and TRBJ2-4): KAGVTQTPRYLIKTRGQQVTLSCSPISGHRSVSWYQQTPGQGLQFLFEYFSETQRNKGNFPGRFSGRQFSNSRSEMNVSTLELGDSALYLCASSLYGQEKNIQYFGAGTRLSVL.

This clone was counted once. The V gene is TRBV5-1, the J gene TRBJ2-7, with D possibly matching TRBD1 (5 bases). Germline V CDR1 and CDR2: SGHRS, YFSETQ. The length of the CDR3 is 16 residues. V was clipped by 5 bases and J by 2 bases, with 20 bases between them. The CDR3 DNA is TGCGCCAGCAGTCCGGGTGGGGCAGCAAATACCTACGAGCAGTACTTC. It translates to CASSPGGAANTYEQYF.

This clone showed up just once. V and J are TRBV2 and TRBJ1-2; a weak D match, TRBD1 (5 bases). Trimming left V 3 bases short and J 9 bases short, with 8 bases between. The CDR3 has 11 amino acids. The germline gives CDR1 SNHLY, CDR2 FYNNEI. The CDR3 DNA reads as TGTGCCAGCAGTGACGACAGTAGCTACACCTTC. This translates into CASSDDSSYTF.

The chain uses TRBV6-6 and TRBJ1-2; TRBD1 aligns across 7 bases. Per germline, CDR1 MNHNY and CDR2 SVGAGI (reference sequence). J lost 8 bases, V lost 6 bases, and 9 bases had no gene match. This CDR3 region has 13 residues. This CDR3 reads CASSTGTVLGYTF. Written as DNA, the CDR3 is TGTGCCAGCAGCACCGGGACAGTCTTGGGCTACACCTTC.

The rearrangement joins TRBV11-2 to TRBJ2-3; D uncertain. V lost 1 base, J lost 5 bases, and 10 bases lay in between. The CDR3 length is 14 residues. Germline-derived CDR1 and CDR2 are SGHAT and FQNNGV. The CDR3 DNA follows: TGTGCCAGCAGCTTAGGAATGGGCAGAGATACGCAGTATTTT. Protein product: CASSLGMGRDTQYF.

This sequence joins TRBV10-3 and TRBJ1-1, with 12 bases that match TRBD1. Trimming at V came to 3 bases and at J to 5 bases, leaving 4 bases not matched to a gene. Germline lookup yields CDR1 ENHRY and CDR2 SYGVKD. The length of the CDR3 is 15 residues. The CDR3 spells CAISDRDRGRTEAFF. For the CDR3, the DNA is TGTGCCATCAGTGATCGGGACAGGGGGCGGACTGAAGCTTTCTTT.

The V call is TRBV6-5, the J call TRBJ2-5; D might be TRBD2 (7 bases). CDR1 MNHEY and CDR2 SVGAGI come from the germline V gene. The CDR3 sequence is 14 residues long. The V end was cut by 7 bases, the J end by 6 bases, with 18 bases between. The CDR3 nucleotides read TGTGCCAGCAACCCGGGCCCGGGGGGCAAGACCCAGTACTTC. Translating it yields CASNPGPGGKTQYF.

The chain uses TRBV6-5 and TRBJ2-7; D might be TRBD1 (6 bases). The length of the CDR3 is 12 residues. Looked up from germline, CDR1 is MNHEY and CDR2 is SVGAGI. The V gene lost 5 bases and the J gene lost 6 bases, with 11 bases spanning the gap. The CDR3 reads CASSRTGSEQYF. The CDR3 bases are TGTGCCAGCAGTCGCACAGGGAGCGAGCAGTACTTC.

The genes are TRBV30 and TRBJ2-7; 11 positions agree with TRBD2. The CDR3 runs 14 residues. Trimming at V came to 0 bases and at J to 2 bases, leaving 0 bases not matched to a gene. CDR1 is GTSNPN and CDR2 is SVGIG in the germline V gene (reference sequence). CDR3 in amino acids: CAWSVTSGAYEQYF. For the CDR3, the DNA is TGTGCCTGGAGTGTGACTAGCGGGGCCTACGAGCAGTACTTC.

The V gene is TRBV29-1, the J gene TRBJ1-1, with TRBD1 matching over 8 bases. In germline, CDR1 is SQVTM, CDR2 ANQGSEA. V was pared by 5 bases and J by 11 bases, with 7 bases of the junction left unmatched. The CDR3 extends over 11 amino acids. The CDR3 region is CSVNPTGGAFF. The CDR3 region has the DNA TGCAGCGTTAACCCTACAGGGGGTGCTTTCTTT.

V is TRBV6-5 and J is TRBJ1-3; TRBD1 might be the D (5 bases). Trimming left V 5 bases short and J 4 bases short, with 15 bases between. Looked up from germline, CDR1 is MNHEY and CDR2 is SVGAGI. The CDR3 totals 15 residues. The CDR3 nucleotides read TGTGCCAGCAGTACAGGCCGTAGTGGGGGAAACACCATATATTTT. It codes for CASSTGRSGGNTIYF.

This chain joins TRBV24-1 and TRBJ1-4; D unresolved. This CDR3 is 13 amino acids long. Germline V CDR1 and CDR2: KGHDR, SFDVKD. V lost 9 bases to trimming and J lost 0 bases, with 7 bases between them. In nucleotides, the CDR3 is TGTGCCACCCGGGATGCAACTAATGAAAAACTGTTTTTT. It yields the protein CATRDATNEKLFF.

This chain's CDR3 is CASSLPGLSPRTYEQYF. Written as DNA, the CDR3 is TGTGCCAGCTCATTACCGGGACTCTCCCCGAGAACCTACGAGCAGTACTTC. V is TRBV18 and J is TRBJ2-7, with D tentatively TRBD2 (6 bases). V was shortened by 5 bases and J by 2 bases, with 22 bases between the two germline ends. Looked up from germline, CDR1 is KGHSH and CDR2 is LQKENI. This CDR3 is 17 amino acids long.

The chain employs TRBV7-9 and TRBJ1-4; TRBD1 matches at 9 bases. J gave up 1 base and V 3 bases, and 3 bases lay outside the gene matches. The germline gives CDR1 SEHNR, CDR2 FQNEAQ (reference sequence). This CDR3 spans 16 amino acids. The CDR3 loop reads CASSLTGGETNEKLFF. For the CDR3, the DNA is TGTGCCAGCAGCTTGACAGGGGGAGAAACTAATGAAAAACTGTTTTTT. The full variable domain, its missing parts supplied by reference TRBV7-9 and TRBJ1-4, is DTGVSQNPRHKITKRGQNVTFRCDPISEHNRLYWYRQTLGQGPEFLTYFQNEAQLEKSRLLSDRFSAERPKGSFSTLEIQRTEQGDSAMYLCASSLTGGETNEKLFFGSGTQLSVL.

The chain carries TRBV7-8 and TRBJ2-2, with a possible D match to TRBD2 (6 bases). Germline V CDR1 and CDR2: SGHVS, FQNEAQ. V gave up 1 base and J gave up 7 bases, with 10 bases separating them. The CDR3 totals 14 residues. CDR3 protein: CASSLGGEGGELFF. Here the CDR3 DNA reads TGTGCCAGCAGCTTAGGGGGGGAAGGCGGGGAGCTGTTTTTT.